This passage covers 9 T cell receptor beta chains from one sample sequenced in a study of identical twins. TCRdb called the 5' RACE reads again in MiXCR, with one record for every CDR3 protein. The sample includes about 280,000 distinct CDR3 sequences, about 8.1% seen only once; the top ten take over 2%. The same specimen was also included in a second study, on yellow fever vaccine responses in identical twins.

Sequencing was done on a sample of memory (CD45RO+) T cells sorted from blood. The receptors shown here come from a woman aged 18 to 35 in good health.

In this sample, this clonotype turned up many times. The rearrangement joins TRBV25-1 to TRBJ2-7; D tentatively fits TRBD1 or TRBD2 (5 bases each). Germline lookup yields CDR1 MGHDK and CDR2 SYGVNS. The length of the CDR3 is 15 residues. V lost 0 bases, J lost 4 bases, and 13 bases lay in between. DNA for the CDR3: TGTGCCAGCAGTGAATATGGGGACCCCGTTTACGAGCAGTACTTC. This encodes CASSEYGDPVYEQYF.

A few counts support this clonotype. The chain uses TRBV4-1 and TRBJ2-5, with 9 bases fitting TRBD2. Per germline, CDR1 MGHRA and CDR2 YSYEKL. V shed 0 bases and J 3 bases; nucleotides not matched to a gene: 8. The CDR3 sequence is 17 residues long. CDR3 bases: TGCGCCAGCAGCCAAGATACCCAACTAGCGGGTAAAGAGACCCAGTACTTC. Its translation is CASSQDTQLAGKETQYF.

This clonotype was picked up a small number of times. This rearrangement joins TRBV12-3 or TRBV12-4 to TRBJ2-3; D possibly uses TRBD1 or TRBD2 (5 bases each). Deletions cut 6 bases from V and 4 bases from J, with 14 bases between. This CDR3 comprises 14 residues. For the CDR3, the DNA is TGTGCCAGCAGAATCGGGACCGCGTCAGATACGCAGTATTTT. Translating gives CASRIGTASDTQYF.

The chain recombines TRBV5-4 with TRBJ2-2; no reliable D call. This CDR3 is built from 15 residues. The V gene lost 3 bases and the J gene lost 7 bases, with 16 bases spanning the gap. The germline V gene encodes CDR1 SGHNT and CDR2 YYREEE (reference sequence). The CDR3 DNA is TGTGCCAGCAGCTCTGGGAACTCCTTTGTCGGGGAGCTGTTTTTT. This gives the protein CASSSGNSFVGELFF.

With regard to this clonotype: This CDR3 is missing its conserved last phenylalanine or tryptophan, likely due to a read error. CDR3 bases: TGCGCCAGCAGGGGTAGCGGGAGTGGTTCTGGGAATGAGCAGTTCCTC. Residues: CASRGSGSGSGNEQFL. The gene calls are TRBV5-1 and TRBJ2-1; TRBD2 matches at 9 bases. Trimming at V came to 5 bases and at J to 7 bases, leaving 13 bases not matched to a gene. The CDR3 extends over 16 amino acids. Germline CDR1 and CDR2: SGHRS and YFSETQ.

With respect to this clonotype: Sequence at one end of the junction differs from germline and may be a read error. Here the CDR3 reads CASSERGLYSEQFF. The CDR3 DNA is TGTGCCAGCAGTGAGCGGGGCCTTTACAGTGAGCAGTTCTTC. The V call is TRBV2, the J call TRBJ2-1, with D possibly being TRBD2 (6 bases). This CDR3 contains 14 residues. The V gene's germline CDR1 is SNHLY and CDR2 FYNNEI.

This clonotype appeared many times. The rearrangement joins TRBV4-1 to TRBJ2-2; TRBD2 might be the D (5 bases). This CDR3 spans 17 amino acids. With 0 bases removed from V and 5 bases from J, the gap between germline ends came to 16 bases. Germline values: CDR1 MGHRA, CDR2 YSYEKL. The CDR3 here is CASSQDLGAPVTGELFF. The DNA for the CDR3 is TGCGCCAGCAGCCAAGATTTGGGAGCGCCAGTGACCGGGGAGCTGTTTTTT.

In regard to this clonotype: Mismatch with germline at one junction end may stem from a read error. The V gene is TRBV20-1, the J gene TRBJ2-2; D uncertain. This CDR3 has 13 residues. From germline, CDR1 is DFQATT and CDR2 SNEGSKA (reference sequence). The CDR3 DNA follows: TGCAGTGCTAGCCCCGCTACGACCGTGGAGCTGTTTTTT. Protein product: CSASPATTVELFF.

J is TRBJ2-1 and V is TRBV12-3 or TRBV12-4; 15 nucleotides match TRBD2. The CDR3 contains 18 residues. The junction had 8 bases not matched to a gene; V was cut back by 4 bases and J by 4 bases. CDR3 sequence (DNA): TGTGCCAGCAGTTCCATCGGACTAGCGGGGGGGGCATACAATGAGCAGTTCTTC. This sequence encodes CASSSIGLAGGAYNEQFF.